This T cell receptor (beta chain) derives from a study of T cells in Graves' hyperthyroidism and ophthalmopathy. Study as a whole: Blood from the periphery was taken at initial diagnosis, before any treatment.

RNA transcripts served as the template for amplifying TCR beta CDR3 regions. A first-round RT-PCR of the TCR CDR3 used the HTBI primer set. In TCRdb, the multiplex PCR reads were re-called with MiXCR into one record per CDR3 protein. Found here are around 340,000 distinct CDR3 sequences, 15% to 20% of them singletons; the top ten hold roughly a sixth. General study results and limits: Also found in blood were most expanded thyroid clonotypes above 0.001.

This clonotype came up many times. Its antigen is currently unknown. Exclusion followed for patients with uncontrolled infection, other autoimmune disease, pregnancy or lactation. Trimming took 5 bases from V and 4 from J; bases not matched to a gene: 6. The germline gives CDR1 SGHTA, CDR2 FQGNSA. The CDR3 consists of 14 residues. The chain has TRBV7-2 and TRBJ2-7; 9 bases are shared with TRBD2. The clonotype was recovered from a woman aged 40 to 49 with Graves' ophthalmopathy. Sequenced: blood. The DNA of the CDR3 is TGTGCCAGCAGCGAGGCTAGCGGGAAGTACGAGCAGTACTTC. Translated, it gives CASSEASGKYEQYF.